This T cell receptor beta chain appears in the sequencing data of a study of T cell responses to AZD1222 COVID-19 vaccine. General observations from the study: Of spike-specific TCRs, nearly half reportedly target regions left unmutated in variants. Donors were chiefly white British, with a greater number of females, and clonal diversity was perhaps underestimated. Spike was spanned by vaccine-associated CD4 TCRs, with dominance at 160-218 and 743-854.

This clone occurred once. Its antigen is not known. This CDR3 contains 15 residues. Germline V CDR1 and CDR2: SGHDN, FVKESK. V lost 1 base and J lost 4, with 14 bases in between. The method was immunoSEQ multiplex PCR; TCRdb's version includes in-frame clones alone and lacks a portion of them. The data contain approximately 180,000 clones, almost 90% of them singletons. The receptor comes from an adult in good health. Sequencing used peripheral blood, obtained on day 0 of AZD1222 vaccination. The V and J genes are TRBV14 and TRBJ2-7; D tentatively reads TRBD1 or TRBD2 (7 bases each). The CDR3 here is CASSQGFRGGYEQYF. DNA of the CDR3: TGTGCCAGCAGCCAAGGCTTCAGGGGGGGTTACGAGCAGTACTTC.